This TCR beta chain was recorded in a study of T cells in Graves' hyperthyroidism and ophthalmopathy. Germline V gives CDR1 GTSNPN, CDR2 SVGIG (reference sequence). V gave up 0 bases and J gave up 7 bases, with 10 bases separating them. This CDR3 contains 13 residues. It was over 9.5 ml of fresh peripheral blood that supplied the PBMCs. TCR beta CDR3 regions were amplified from RNA. During a first-round RT-PCR of the TCR CDR3, the HTBI primer set was used. TCRdb reanalysed the multiplex PCR reads using MiXCR and keeps one entry per CDR3 protein. The sample has approximately 600,000 distinct CDR3 sequences, less than 25% seen once.

Sequenced sample: blood. This clonotype was sampled from a man under 40 with Graves' ophthalmopathy. The chain couples TRBV30 to TRBJ2-1; unclear D gene. DNA of the CDR3: TGTGCCTGGAGTGTACTCCCTGGAAATGAGCAGTTCTTC. The encoded protein is CAWSVLPGNEQFF.